These 24 T cell receptor beta chains came from one sample sequenced in a study of cytomegalovirus exposure and HLA in healthy donors. 13 Jbeta primers and 60 Vbeta primers were used for the PCR. Method: immunoSEQ multiplex PCR; TCRdb's copy keeps in-frame clones and lacks some. The table records about 120,000 clones, approximately 75% of them present only once. Sequencing was performed on PBMCs. The receptors were gathered from a man aged 30 to 45 in good health and CMV-seronegative.

The gene calls are TRBV11-3 and TRBJ2-1, with D tentatively TRBD1 (5 bases). The CDR3 has 16 amino acids. CDR1 and CDR2 from the germline V gene are SGHNT and YENEEA. The V end was cut by 0 bases, the J end by 3 bases, with 12 bases between. CDR3 in DNA: TGTGCCAGCAGCTTAGATGGGGCAGGAGACTACAATGAGCAGTTCTTC. Residues: CASSLDGAGDYNEQFF. The whole variable domain, remainder taken from reference TRBV11-3 and TRBJ2-1, is EAGVVQSPRYKIIEKKQPVAFWCNPISGHNTLYWYLQNLGQGPELLIRYENEEAVDDSQLPKDRFSAERLKGVDSTLKIQPAELGDSAVYLCASSLDGAGDYNEQFFGPGTRLTVL.

The chain couples TRBV19 to TRBJ1-1; 8 bases are a match to TRBD1. Trimming took 6 bases from V and 5 from J; bases not matched to a gene: 11. This CDR3 contains 15 residues. Germline loops: CDR1 LNHDA, CDR2 SQIVND (reference sequence). CDR3 amino acids: CASSKLQGVPTEAFF. The CDR3 DNA reads as TGTGCCAGTAGCAAACTACAGGGGGTCCCAACTGAAGCTTTCTTT.

The V and J genes are TRBV6-5 and TRBJ1-2, with a weak D call TRBD1 (5 bases). Germline V gene sequence: CDR1 MNHEY, CDR2 SVGAGI. The CDR3 runs to 15 residues. With 0 bases removed from V and 4 bases from J, the gap between germline ends came to 12 bases. The CDR3 DNA reads as TGTGCCAGCAGTTACTCGGTGGCAGGGCCCTATGGCTACACCTTC. As protein: CASSYSVAGPYGYTF.

The gene calls are TRBV5-1 and TRBJ1-4; D is possibly TRBD1 (5 bases). The V gene's germline CDR1 is SGHRS and CDR2 YFSETQ. V lost 2 bases and J 8 bases, leaving 13 bases between the germline ends. CDR3 length: 14 amino acids. CDR3 residues: CASSLGQGREKLFF. The CDR3 nucleotides are TGCGCCAGCAGCTTAGGCCAGGGTCGCGAAAAACTGTTTTTT.

This chain joins TRBV7-9 and TRBJ2-5; tentatively, D is TRBD1 (6 bases). Germline V gene lookup returns CDR1 SEHNR and CDR2 FQNEAQ (reference sequence). The CDR3 consists of 13 residues. V lost 6 bases to trimming and J lost 1 base, with 9 bases between them. CDR3 region: CASSPRGQETQYF. The CDR3 DNA reads TGTGCCAGCAGTCCCAGGGGCCAAGAGACCCAGTACTTC.

This clone was seen a handful of times. The chain carries TRBV6-1 and TRBJ2-3; TRBD2 agrees at 10 bases. The germline CDR1 and CDR2 sequences are MNHNS and SASEGT. CDR3 length equals 18 residues. J lost 2 bases, V lost 4 bases, and 12 bases had no gene match. CDR3 in DNA: TGTGCCAGCAGTGCTCTCCAAGCGGGGGGGCCCCCCACAGATACGCAGTATTTT. This gives the protein CASSALQAGGPPTDTQYF.

Concerning this clone: The junction does not match germline at one end; this may be a read error. The gene calls are TRBV7-2 and TRBJ1-2; a possible D gene is TRBD1 (6 bases). This CDR3 contains 13 residues. Germline CDR1 reads SGHTA; CDR2 reads FQGNSA. The CDR3: CASSPSVYRDRAF. CDR3 sequence (DNA): TGTGCCAGCAGCCCTAGTGTTTACAGGGACCGGGCCTTC.

The chain combines TRBV5-1 with TRBJ2-2; no definite D call. The CDR3 consists of 14 residues. V gave up 2 bases and J gave up 3 bases, with 8 bases separating them. CDR1 SGHRS and CDR2 YFSETQ come from the germline V gene. CDR3 region: CASSFPRDTGELFF. The DNA for the CDR3 is TGCGCCAGCAGCTTTCCCCGGGACACCGGGGAGCTGTTTTTT.

The chain is built from TRBV4-2 and TRBJ2-3, with 11 bases that match TRBD2. CDR1 LGHNA and CDR2 YNFKEQ come from the germline V gene. After removal of 3 bases from V and 2 bases from J, the junction contained 7 bases not matched to a gene. The CDR3 is 17 amino acids. The CDR3 bases are TGTGCCAGCAGCCAGGAAACTAGCGGGGGCTACACAGATACGCAGTATTTT. Translated, it gives CASSQETSGGYTDTQYF.

The genes are TRBV14 and TRBJ1-2; 10 bases are a match to TRBD1. The CDR3 consists of 15 residues. Germline V CDR1 and CDR2: SGHDN, FVKESK. J gave up 6 bases and V 4 bases, and 8 bases lay outside the gene matches. CDR3 in DNA: TGTGCCAGCAGCCCGCGACAGGGGGCCTTGGATGGCTACACCTTC. Translating gives CASSPRQGALDGYTF.

The V and J genes are TRBV25-1 and TRBJ1-2; TRBD1 matches 7 bases. The CDR3 is made up of 16 amino acids. Germline values: CDR1 MGHDK, CDR2 SYGVNS. V was pared by 3 bases and J by 1 base, with 8 bases of the junction left unmatched. CDR3: CASSDPNRGVNYGYTF. The CDR3 nucleotides read TGTGCCAGCAGTGATCCCAACAGGGGAGTTAACTATGGCTACACCTTC.

The V gene is TRBV4-2, the J gene TRBJ2-5; 11 nucleotides agree with TRBD2. The germline V gene has CDR1 LGHNA and CDR2 YNFKEQ. After removal of 4 bases from V and 5 bases from J, the junction contained 6 bases not matched to a gene. CDR3 length equals 15 residues. CDR3 sequence (DNA): TGTGCCAGCAGCCCTGGGACTAGCGGTAGGGAGACCCAGTACTTC. Translating it yields CASSPGTSGRETQYF.

This chain joins TRBV5-6 and TRBJ1-2; D is possibly TRBD1 (5 bases). The length of the CDR3 is 11 residues. Germline V gene lookup returns CDR1 SGHDT and CDR2 YYEEEE. V lost 1 base, J lost 11 bases, and 9 bases lay in between. Written as DNA, the CDR3 is TGTGCCAGCAGCTTGCGGGGGGAGTACACCTTC. It codes for CASSLRGEYTF.

The J gene is TRBJ2-3, the V gene TRBV5-1; 13 positions match TRBD2. The CDR3 has 17 residues. The germline gives CDR1 SGHRS, CDR2 YFSETQ. V shed 2 bases, J shed 4 bases, and the junction held 7 bases outside the gene matches. CDR3 sequence (DNA): TGCGCCAGCAGCTTCTATGGACTAGCGGGGGAATCAGATACGCAGTATTTT. Protein sequence: CASSFYGLAGESDTQYF.

This rearrangement joins TRBV7-9 to TRBJ2-3, with a possible D match to TRBD1 (6 bases). CDR1 is SEHNR and CDR2 is FQNEAQ in the germline V gene (reference sequence). There are 15 residues in the CDR3. Trimming stripped 7 bases from V and 1 base from J, with 15 bases between. The CDR3 DNA reads TGTGCCAGCATACCCCCGGGACAACGCACAGATACGCAGTATTTT. This gives the protein CASIPPGQRTDTQYF.

The chain couples TRBV15 to TRBJ2-5; D gene ambiguous. This CDR3 spans 13 amino acids. V was pared by 0 bases and J by 3 bases, with 5 bases between. CDR1 and CDR2 (germline): LNHNV, YYDKDF (reference sequence). The CDR3 bases are TGTGCCACCAGCAGAGATCAGGAAGAGACCCAGTACTTC. Protein sequence: CATSRDQEETQYF. Full variable domain (missing parts from reference TRBV15 and TRBJ2-5): DAMVIQNPRYQVTQFGKPVTLSCSQTLNHNVMYWYQQKSSQAPKLLFHYYDKDFNNEADTPDNFQSRRPNTSFCFLDIRSPGLGDTAMYLCATSRDQEETQYFGPGTRLLVL.

The chain couples TRBV7-9 to TRBJ1-1; 7 positions match TRBD1. Trimming cost V 4 bases and J 5 bases; bases outside gene matches: 7. The germline V gene has CDR1 SEHNR and CDR2 FQNEAQ (reference sequence). The CDR3 length is 14 residues. The CDR3, as DNA: TGTGCCAGCAGCTCGACAGGGCGGAGGACTGAAGCTTTCTTT. Protein: CASSSTGRRTEAFF.

The chain has TRBV5-1 and TRBJ2-5, with a weak D call TRBD1 (6 bases). The germline V gene encodes CDR1 SGHRS and CDR2 YFSETQ. Trimming left V 4 bases short and J 7 bases short, with 20 bases between. CDR3 size: 15 residues. This CDR3 reads CASSPGNTGYATQYF. In nucleotides, the CDR3 is TGCGCCAGCAGCCCAGGGAATACAGGGTATGCGACCCAGTACTTC.

This clone has a handful of counts. This chain joins TRBV6-1 and TRBJ1-2; maybe TRBD1 (6 bases). Germline V gene data show CDR1 as MNHNS and CDR2 as SASEGT. The CDR3 consists of 13 residues. V lost 6 bases, J lost 4 bases, and 12 bases lay in between. CDR3 sequence reads: CASSVTGLYGYTF. The CDR3 DNA follows: TGTGCCAGCAGCGTGACAGGTCTCTATGGCTACACCTTC.

The gene calls are TRBV30 and TRBJ2-5; tentatively, D is TRBD2 (5 bases). V lost 5 bases and J lost 5, with 12 bases in between. The length of the CDR3 is 12 residues. Per germline, CDR1 GTSNPN and CDR2 SVGIG (reference sequence). Here the CDR3 reads CAWARGLETQYF. CDR3 nucleotides: TGTGCCTGGGCCCGAGGGTTGGAGACCCAGTACTTC.

The V and J genes are TRBV7-2 and TRBJ2-3, with D possibly matching TRBD2 (6 bases). The CDR3 totals 17 residues. The germline gives CDR1 SGHTA, CDR2 FQGNSA. The V and J ends lost 4 bases and 2 bases respectively, with 19 bases between them. CDR3: CASSSPSFGGTTDTQYF. The CDR3 region has the DNA TGTGCCAGCAGCTCCCCCTCCTTTGGGGGGACCACAGATACGCAGTATTTT.

The chain combines TRBV15 with TRBJ2-1; D unclear. Germline CDR1 and CDR2: LNHNV and YYDKDF (reference sequence). The CDR3 extends over 15 amino acids. Between the trimmed V and J ends, which lost 0 bases and 0 bases, there was a span of 6 bases. CDR3 region: CATSRDSPSYNEQFF. In DNA, the CDR3 is TGTGCCACCAGCAGAGATAGCCCCTCCTACAATGAGCAGTTCTTC.

This chain links TRBV11-2 with TRBJ2-5; 10 bases fit TRBD1. The V gene end was trimmed by 5 bases and the J gene end by 5 bases; junction bases not matched to a gene: 8. CDR3 length: 15 residues. The germline V gene has CDR1 SGHAT and CDR2 FQNNGV. The CDR3 sequence is CASSAGTGASETQYF. CDR3 sequence (DNA): TGTGCCAGCAGCGCCGGGACAGGGGCGTCGGAGACCCAGTACTTC.

This rearrangement joins TRBV7-2 to TRBJ2-3; 11 bases are a match to TRBD2. Trimming took 5 bases from V and 5 from J; bases not matched to a gene: 12. CDR3 length equals 17 residues. Germline V gene lookup returns CDR1 SGHTA and CDR2 FQGNSA. CDR3 sequence (DNA): TGTGCCAGCAGCCCGTCGTTTAGCGGGGGGGAAGGAGATACGCAGTATTTT. It codes for CASSPSFSGGEGDTQYF.